Following are 21 T cell receptor beta chains from one sample sequenced in a study of identical twins (dated by TCRdb to about 2016). Library prep was done by 5' RACE. The sequencer listed for this sample is Illumina HiSeq 2000. The public reads were quality trimmed at Q25 with fastp and then assembled into clones with MiXCR by TCRdb, keeping productive beta chains. Here each entry gathers all rows of one CDR3 protein and keeps the most common genes and DNA. The sample yields 270,000 or so distinct CDR3 sequences; around 8.8% were counted once. Jointly, the top ten make up less than 4% of the sample. The data were also submitted as part of a second study, on yellow fever vaccine responses in identical twins.

Sample: CD8+ T cells sorted from blood. All receptors derive from a woman under 30 in good health.

This clonotype was seen ten or more times. The genes are TRBV6-2 or TRBV6-3 and TRBJ1-1; D uncertain. This CDR3 spans 14 amino acids. Germline lookup yields CDR1 MNHEY and CDR2 SVGEGT. Trimming shortened V by 4 bases and J by 7 bases, and 16 bases separated the two germline ends. The CDR3 here is CASSSNSVDIEAFF. CDR3 nucleotide sequence: TGTGCCAGCAGTTCTAATAGCGTGGATATTGAAGCTTTCTTT.

The chain joins TRBV4-1 to TRBJ2-7, with 7 positions matching TRBD2. The CDR3 is 15 residues long. V lost 4 bases to trimming and J lost 7 bases; unmatched junction nucleotides: 13. Germline CDR1 reads MGHRA; CDR2 reads YSYEKL. The CDR3 region is CASSPPRGEAGEQYF. In nucleotides, the CDR3 is TGCGCCAGCAGCCCCCCCCGGGGGGAAGCTGGTGAGCAGTACTTC.

V and J are TRBV3-1 and TRBJ2-3, with 10 nucleotides matching TRBD2. The ends lost 11 bases at V and 5 bases at J; junction bases unmatched: 25. Germline assignment: CDR1 LGHDT and CDR2 YNNKEL (reference sequence). The CDR3 covers 19 residues. CDR3 DNA sequence: TGTGCCTCCAGCCAATCGCCGGGACTAGCGACTCGTTTTATAGATACGCAGTATTTT. This sequence encodes CASSQSPGLATRFIDTQYF.

This clonotype was counted at least ten times. This chain connects TRBV10-3 to TRBJ2-5; D gene uncertain. The CDR3 is made up of 13 amino acids. Germline CDR1 and CDR2: ENHRY and SYGVKD. The V end was cut by 10 bases, the J end by 2 bases, with 14 bases between. The CDR3 DNA is TGTGCCACAGGCTCCACGAATCAAGAGACCCAGTACTTC. This codes for CATGSTNQETQYF.

This clonotype occurred many times. This chain links TRBV9 with TRBJ2-3, with D perhaps matching TRBD2 (5 bases). Trimming removed 7 bases from V and 11 bases from J, with 11 bases in between. Germline V lookup: CDR1 SGDLS, CDR2 YYNGEE. CDR3 length: 10 residues. CDR3 in amino acids: CASGDRGQYF. CDR3 nucleotides: TGTGCCAGCGGAGACCGGGGGCAGTATTTT. Combining the CDR3 with reference TRBV9 and TRBJ2-3 gives the whole variable domain DSGVTQTPKHLITATGQRVTLRCSPRSGDLSVYWYQQSLDQGLQFLIQYYNGEERAKGNILERFSAQQFPDLHSELNLSSLELGDSALYFCASGDRGQYFGPGTRLTVL.

The V call is TRBV28, the J call TRBJ2-7; TRBD1 is a possible D gene (6 bases). The germline V and J ends were trimmed by 3 bases and 6 bases, with 15 bases remaining between them. Looked up from germline, CDR1 is MDHEN and CDR2 is SYDVKM. The CDR3 has 14 amino acids. The CDR3 loop is CASSFPGVRVEQYF. In DNA, the CDR3 is TGTGCCAGCAGTTTCCCAGGGGTTCGGGTCGAGCAGTACTTC.

This clonotype has a count of ten or more. The V gene is TRBV29-1, the J gene TRBJ2-7; 9 bases agree with TRBD1. CDR3 length equals 13 residues. Unmatched junction bases numbered 5, after V lost 5 bases and J lost 3 bases. From germline, CDR1 is SQVTM and CDR2 ANQGSEA. The CDR3 sequence: CSVTTGGSYEQYF. The CDR3 nucleotides read TGCAGCGTTACGACAGGGGGAAGCTACGAGCAGTACTTC.

The rearrangement joins TRBV27 to TRBJ2-5; 9 nucleotides align to TRBD1. This CDR3 spans 15 amino acids. CDR1 is MNHEY and CDR2 is SMNVEV in the germline V gene (reference sequence). The trim removed 7 bases at V and 4 bases at J, leaving 10 bases unmatched. CDR3 sequence reads: CASKTRRTGVETQYF. The CDR3 nucleotides read TGTGCCAGCAAGACAAGAAGGACAGGGGTAGAGACCCAGTACTTC.

Turning to this clonotype: This could be a read error, since a much larger clone is one nucleotide away. V is TRBV29-1 and J is TRBJ2-5; TRBD2 aligns across 8 bases. The CDR3 contains 15 residues. After removal of 1 base from V and 2 bases from J, the junction contained 6 bases not matched to a gene. Germline assignment: CDR1 SQVTM and CDR2 ANQGSEA. CDR3 coding DNA: TGCAGCGTTGAAGTAAGACTAGCGCGTCAAGAGACCCAGTACTTC. Encoded protein: CSVEVRLARQETQYF. The entire variable domain, with the rest obtained from reference TRBV29-1 and TRBJ2-5, is as follows: SAVISQKPSRDICQRGTSLTIQCQVDSQVTMMFWYRQQPGQSLTLIATANQGSEATYESGFVIDKFPISRPNLTFSTLTVSNMSPEDSSIYLCSVEVRLARQETQYFGPGTRLLVL.

This clonotype has a count of ten or more. The chain uses TRBV5-8 and TRBJ2-7; no clear D gene. V shed 3 bases and J shed 3 bases, with 4 bases lying between them. The CDR3 spans 11 residues. In germline, CDR1 is SGHTS, CDR2 YDEGEE. The CDR3 bases are TGTGCCAGCAGCTATAACTACGAGCAGTACTTC. It specifies CASSYNYEQYF.

This clonotype was counted a few times. This chain's CDR3 is CASSYSTLKNTEAFF. As DNA, the CDR3 is TGTGCCAGCAGTTACTCGACTCTAAAGAACACTGAAGCTTTCTTT. The chain recombines TRBV6-5 with TRBJ1-1; unclear D gene. Trimming removed 0 bases at V and 1 base at J, with 9 bases between. The CDR3 has 15 amino acids. Germline lookup yields CDR1 MNHEY and CDR2 SVGAGI.

This clonotype was observed many times. Here the CDR3 omits its conserved ending phenylalanine or tryptophan, so a read error is the likely source. It is unclear where the CDR3 begins or ends on the DNA, so no DNA is shown, and the CDR3 is as TCRdb lists it. The V gene is TRBV10-3, the J gene TRBJ2-7. Per the germline V gene, CDR1 is ENHRY and CDR2 is SYGVKD. The CDR3 is 10 residues long, counting both termini. The CDR3 loop is CAISGRTVLL.

This chain connects TRBV5-6 to TRBJ2-2; no firm D call. The CDR3 loop spans 15 amino acids. Trimming stripped 2 bases from V and 1 base from J, with 9 bases between. Germline CDR1 reads SGHDT; CDR2 reads YYEEEE. The CDR3, as DNA: TGTGCCAGCAGCTTCGTAACGGAGAACACCGGGGAGCTGTTTTTT. Its translation is CASSFVTENTGELFF.

This clonotype was picked up a small number of times. This chain uses TRBV10-2 with TRBJ2-1; 9 bases are a match to TRBD2. From germline, CDR1 is WSHSY and CDR2 SAAADI. V was clipped by 4 bases and J by 3 bases; unmatched bases: 4. This CDR3 is built from 15 residues. For the CDR3, the DNA is TGCGCCAGCAGTGTCAATAGCGGGAGCTACAATGAGCAGTTCTTC. Protein: CASSVNSGSYNEQFF.

V usage is TRBV20-1 and J usage is TRBJ2-1; 7 nucleotides align to TRBD2. This CDR3 comprises 14 residues. Germline assignment: CDR1 DFQATT and CDR2 SNEGSKA (reference sequence). V dropped 3 bases and J dropped 4; count of bases not matched to a gene: 6. Here the CDR3 DNA reads TGCAGTGCTAGTGGCGAGCGGGGATACAATGAGCAGTTCTTC. Translated, it gives CSASGERGYNEQFF.

Turning to this clonotype: A much larger clone differs by one base, so this may be a read error. CDR3: CASRLAPTGTLDSYNEQFF. The DNA for the CDR3 is TGCGCCAGCAGGTTGGCCCCGACAGGGACTCTTGACTCCTACAATGAGCAGTTCTTC. The rearrangement uses TRBV5-1 and TRBJ2-1, with D tentatively TRBD1 (7 bases). From germline, CDR1 is SGHRS and CDR2 YFSETQ. The CDR3 has 19 amino acids.

This clonotype has only a few counts. The V and J genes are TRBV4-1 and TRBJ2-1, with a weak D call TRBD2 (5 bases). The V end lost 3 bases, the J end lost 4 bases, and 13 bases lay between the germline ends. The CDR3 extends over 15 amino acids. Germline CDR1 reads MGHRA; CDR2 reads YSYEKL. CDR3 DNA sequence: TGCGCCAGCAGCCAGGAGGCTAGAGCATACAATGAGCAGTTCTTC. Amino acids: CASSQEARAYNEQFF.

This clonotype appeared a few times. V and J are TRBV6-1 and TRBJ2-7; TRBD2 matches 7 bases. This CDR3 spans 17 amino acids. The V gene end was trimmed by 5 bases and the J gene end by 6 bases; junction bases not matched to a gene: 19. CDR1 is MNHNS and CDR2 is SASEGT in the germline V gene. The CDR3 is CASSPLGGSFYSSEQYF. DNA for the CDR3: TGTGCCAGCAGTCCTCTGGGGGGGAGTTTCTATTCCAGCGAGCAGTACTTC.

The rearrangement uses TRBV11-2 and TRBJ2-7, with TRBD2 matching 8 bases. Trimming cost V 4 bases and J 6 bases; bases outside gene matches: 5. The CDR3 spans 13 residues. Germline CDR1 SGHAT, CDR2 FQNNGV. The CDR3 bases are TGTGCCAGCAGCTCCGGGGGGGAACGCGAGCAGTACTTC. Translated, it gives CASSSGGEREQYF.

This clonotype was observed at least ten times. The chain carries TRBV12-3 or TRBV12-4 and TRBJ2-1, with TRBD1 matching over 8 bases. V lost 6 bases and J lost 3; bases outside the gene matches: 7. The CDR3 loop spans 15 amino acids. The CDR3 sequence is CASSPGQGLYNEQFF. CDR3 coding DNA: TGTGCCAGCAGCCCTGGACAGGGCCTCTACAATGAGCAGTTCTTC.

This clonotype was counted ten times or more. V and J are TRBV7-2 and TRBJ1-1; D remains unclear. This CDR3 contains 13 residues. The germline gives CDR1 SGHTA, CDR2 FQGNSA. With 1 base removed from V and 6 bases from J, the gap between germline ends came to 9 bases. The CDR3 coding sequence is TGTGCCAGCAGCTTAGACGTAGTGTCTGAAGCTTTCTTT. It yields the protein CASSLDVVSEAFF.